This T cell receptor beta chain emerged from a study of blood T cell repertoires in COVID-19. Background on the study: Donors in the United States, Italy and Spain gave samples during acute or convalescent COVID-19.

This CDR3 region has 18 residues. Unmatched junction bases numbered 14, after V lost 3 bases and J lost 2 bases. Germline V gives CDR1 SGHDT, CDR2 YYEEEE. Cohort allocation depended upon clinical history that participants reported. Original data processing: Estimated nucleated cell counts came from reference gene primer amplification. Method: immunoSEQ multiplex PCR; TCRdb's copy keeps in-frame clones and lacks some. Clonal size and the V and J genes are those of that table, whereas D and trimming came from the DNA. The sample includes 470,000 or so clones, nearly 90% of them seen just once. The chain uses TRBV5-6 and TRBJ1-5; 7 bases map to TRBD1. The clonotype was recovered from a woman aged 18-30 years with acute COVID-19. The sequenced sample was PBMCs or T cells enriched from blood (not recorded which). The chain's CDR3 is CASSYWTGPPLGNQPQHF. The DNA for the CDR3 is TGTGCCAGCAGCTACTGGACAGGCCCCCCTTTGGGCAATCAGCCCCAGCATTTT.